One sample yielded the 24 T cell receptor beta chains listed below, sequenced in a study of Graves' ophthalmopathy and Graves' hyperthyroidism. RNA served as the template for amplifying TCR beta CDR3 regions. RT-PCR was first run with HTBI primers, then multiplex PCR in a second round. Using its own MiXCR run on the multiplex PCR reads, TCRdb lists one record per CDR3 protein. Of hundreds of thousands of distinct CDR3 sequences listed, 35% to 45% are singletons. Sequencing was performed on peripheral blood. The source is an adult man with Graves' ophthalmopathy.

This clonotype was seen a handful of times. The chain recombines TRBV5-1 with TRBJ2-5, with 7 positions matching TRBD2. The CDR3 loop spans 17 amino acids. Trimming removed 0 bases from V and 2 bases from J; junction bases left unmatched: 10. Germline V CDR1 and CDR2: SGHRS, YFSETQ. The CDR3 DNA sequence: TGCGCCAGCAGCTTGGCCAGAGTAGCGGGCATTCAAGAGACCCAGTACTTC. As protein: CASSLARVAGIQETQYF.

V is TRBV12-3 or TRBV12-4 and J is TRBJ2-7, with 7 nucleotides matching TRBD2. The CDR3 totals 16 residues. Unmatched junction bases numbered 6, after V lost 1 base and J lost 0 bases. The DNA of the CDR3 is TGTGCCAGCAGTTTAGTCGGGGGGACCAGCTCCTACGAGCAGTACTTC. Translating gives CASSLVGGTSSYEQYF.

This chain uses TRBV14 with TRBJ2-2; D unresolved. This CDR3 is 12 amino acids long. Germline V CDR1 and CDR2: SGHDN, FVKESK. Trimming cost V 3 bases and J 5 bases, with 4 bases left between them. CDR3 protein: CASSHRTGELFF. The DNA of the CDR3 is TGTGCCAGCAGCCATCGGACCGGGGAGCTGTTTTTT.

This clonotype was counted a few times. The V call is TRBV2, the J call TRBJ1-6, with D possibly being TRBD1 (5 bases). Germline V gives CDR1 SNHLY, CDR2 FYNNEI. The CDR3 totals 18 residues. V was cut by 5 bases and J by 10 bases, with 27 bases left in between. CDR3 sequence (DNA): TGTGCCAGCAGTTCCCGGCAGGGTATTCAGACTATGGAATCACCCCTCCACTTT. Its translation: CASSSRQGIQTMESPLHF. Variable domain in full (rest from reference TRBV2 and TRBJ1-6): EPEVTQTPSHQVTQMGQEVILRCVPISNHLYFYWYRQILGQKVEFLVSFYNNEISEKSEIFDDQFSVERPDGSNFTLKIRSTKLEDSAMYFCASSSRQGIQTMESPLHFGNGTRLTVT.

This clonotype was detected only a few times. This chain uses TRBV27 with TRBJ1-1; D unclear. Looked up from germline, CDR1 is MNHEY and CDR2 is SMNVEV (reference sequence). The CDR3 contains 14 residues. V was pared by 2 bases and J by 2 bases, with 9 bases between. CDR3 DNA: TGTGCCAGCAGTTTACAGGATCCTAACACTGAAGCTTTCTTT. It yields the protein CASSLQDPNTEAFF.

This clonotype has a single count. This may stem from a read error, because a much larger clone lies one nucleotide away. The chain recombines TRBV5-1 with TRBJ2-7; TRBD1 matches at 9 bases. Germline CDR1 and CDR2: SGHRS and YFSETQ. The junction had 12 bases not matched to a gene; V was cut back by 5 bases and J by 9 bases. The CDR3 loop spans 14 amino acids. The CDR3 loop is CASRPGTGFQGQYF. CDR3 nucleotides: TGCGCCAGCAGACCCGGGACAGGGTTTCAAGGGCAGTACTTC.

This clonotype appeared many times. The chain recombines TRBV2 with TRBJ2-7; 8 positions match TRBD2. The CDR3 has 14 residues. After removal of 5 bases from V and 6 bases from J, the junction contained 9 bases not matched to a gene. Germline V gene data show CDR1 as SNHLY and CDR2 as FYNNEI. DNA of the CDR3: TGTGCCAGCAGTCCAGCGGGAGTGGTCGGCGAGCAGTACTTC. Its translation is CASSPAGVVGEQYF.

CDR3 sequence reads: CASSWAESLTEAFF. CDR3 DNA: TGTGCCAGCAGCTGGGCCGAGTCCCTCACTGAAGCTTTCTTT. The chain carries TRBV7-2 and TRBJ1-1; no firm D call. Trimming took off 4 bases at V and 4 bases at J, with 13 bases between the two ends. Germline V gives CDR1 SGHTA, CDR2 FQGNSA. The CDR3 is made up of 14 amino acids.

Concerning this clonotype: This may be a read error: a much more frequent sequence differs by one nucleotide. The gene calls are TRBV5-1 and TRBJ1-2, with TRBD1 as a possible D gene (5 bases). The germline V and J ends were trimmed by 1 base and 8 bases, with 15 bases remaining between them. This CDR3 contains 14 residues. Germline loops: CDR1 SGHRS, CDR2 YFSETQ. CDR3 coding DNA: TGCGCCAGCAGCTTGTGGGACCTCGAGGGCGGCTACACCTTC. Amino acids: CASSLWDLEGGYTF.

This clonotype was detected a few times. The chain joins TRBV7-9 to TRBJ1-1; possible D gene TRBD1, 5 bases. CDR3 length: 17 residues. Between the trimmed V and J ends, which lost 5 bases and 1 base, there was a span of 20 bases. Germline lookup yields CDR1 SEHNR and CDR2 FQNEAQ (reference sequence). CDR3 sequence reads: CASSQRRFWGGNTEAFF. The CDR3 bases are TGTGCCAGCAGCCAAAGGCGTTTTTGGGGGGGGAACACTGAAGCTTTCTTT.

This clonotype occurred many times. This sequence joins TRBV29-1 and TRBJ2-7; 9 positions match TRBD2. Germline V CDR1 and CDR2: SQVTM, ANQGSEA. Unmatched junction bases numbered 4, after V lost 0 bases and J lost 4 bases. The CDR3 sequence is 14 residues long. CDR3 in amino acids: CSVEDRAGGYEQYF. The CDR3 DNA is TGCAGCGTTGAAGATAGAGCGGGAGGTTACGAGCAGTACTTC.

V is TRBV6-1 and J is TRBJ1-2, with D possibly matching TRBD1 (6 bases). Germline V gene lookup returns CDR1 MNHNS and CDR2 SASEGT. The CDR3 runs 15 residues. Trimming took 5 bases from V and 2 from J, leaving 15 bases between them. The CDR3 DNA is TGTGCCAGCAGTTTAACAGGGACGGTAAACTATGGCTACACCTTC. Translation gives CASSLTGTVNYGYTF.

This clonotype was seen only a few times. The V gene is TRBV5-5, the J gene TRBJ2-7; 9 nucleotides match TRBD1. Germline lookup yields CDR1 SGHKS and CDR2 YYEKEE (reference sequence). This CDR3 has 15 amino acids. Losses at the gene ends were 4 bases for V and 5 bases for J; bases not matched to a gene: 10. The CDR3 DNA sequence: TGTGCCAGCAGCGTGGGACAGGGATTTTCCCACGAGCAGTACTTC. Amino acid sequence: CASSVGQGFSHEQYF.

The chain couples TRBV7-9 to TRBJ1-2; D is ambiguous. V lost 10 bases, J lost 1 base, and 10 bases lay in between. In germline, CDR1 is SEHNR, CDR2 FQNEAQ (reference sequence). The CDR3 runs to 12 residues. The CDR3 loop is CAIPQDNYGYTF. CDR3 DNA sequence: TGTGCCATCCCGCAGGATAACTATGGCTACACCTTC.

This chain links TRBV12-5 with TRBJ2-5; unclear D gene. Per germline, CDR1 LGHNT and CDR2 FRNRAP. V gave up 4 bases and J gave up 1 base, with 10 bases separating them. This CDR3 contains 14 residues. DNA of the CDR3: TGTGCTAGTGGTTGGGGTCAGAGCCAAGAGACCCAGTACTTC. Its protein is CASGWGQSQETQYF.

For this clonotype: A read error may explain this, as a much larger clone is one base away. The rearrangement uses TRBV6-6 and TRBJ1-4; no reliable D call. CDR1 is MNHNY and CDR2 is SVGAGI in the germline V gene (reference sequence). CDR3 size: 13 residues. This CDR3 is CASSYDTREKLLF. CDR3 coding DNA: TGTGCCAGCAGTTACGACACACGTGAAAAACTGCTTTTT.

This clonotype was seen many times. The chain is built from TRBV19 and TRBJ1-6, with 10 bases fitting TRBD1. V dropped 5 bases and J dropped 9; count of bases not matched to a gene: 7. The CDR3 covers 15 residues. Germline-derived CDR1 and CDR2 are LNHDA and SQIVND (reference sequence). The CDR3 protein is CASSPGQGLRSPLHF. The CDR3 DNA reads TGTGCCAGTAGTCCGGGACAGGGGTTGCGTTCACCCCTCCACTTT.

About this clonotype itself: No conserved phenylalanine or tryptophan is present at the end of the CDR3, so a read error is the likely explanation. It is unclear where the CDR3 begins or ends on the DNA, so no DNA is shown, and the CDR3 is as TCRdb lists it. The gene calls are TRBV7-6 and TRBJ2-5; the table's D call TRBD2 went unverified against the DNA. The CDR3 is 13 residues long, counting both termini. Germline V gives CDR1 SGHVS, CDR2 FNYEAQ. The CDR3 is CASSFSPSGGPDT.

This clonotype was detected only a few times. The rearrangement joins TRBV5-6 to TRBJ1-1, with 7 bases matching TRBD1. The junction had 8 bases not matched to a gene; V was cut back by 4 bases and J by 2 bases. The CDR3 has 15 residues. Germline V gives CDR1 SGHDT, CDR2 YYEEEE. The CDR3 reads CASSPRTGYNTEAFF. The CDR3 nucleotides read TGTGCCAGCAGCCCGAGGACAGGCTATAACACTGAAGCTTTCTTT.

There are a few counts of this clonotype. The chain carries TRBV7-2 and TRBJ2-3, with D maybe TRBD2 (5 bases). V was trimmed by 3 bases and J by 5 bases, leaving 18 bases between them. The CDR3 has 16 residues. CDR1 is SGHTA and CDR2 is FQGNSA in the germline V gene. CDR3 bases: TGTGCCAGCAGCTTTCTGGGTGTCCTCCGGGGAGATACGCAGTATTTT. It is translated as CASSFLGVLRGDTQYF.

The chain's CDR3 is CASSSRLAEVNTGELFF. The CDR3 DNA follows: TGTGCCAGCAGCTCACGACTAGCGGAGGTTAACACCGGGGAGCTGTTTTTT. The gene calls are TRBV13 and TRBJ2-2; 9 bases are a match to TRBD2. This CDR3 is built from 17 residues. CDR1 is PRHDT, CDR2 FYEKMQ, per germline (reference sequence). V gave up 4 bases and J gave up 2 bases; unmatched junction bases: 8.

In its sample, this clonotype was seen many times. V gene TRBV2 combines with J gene TRBJ1-3; weak D call: TRBD1 (6 bases). The CDR3 loop spans 13 amino acids. The germline gives CDR1 SNHLY, CDR2 FYNNEI. V lost 10 bases and J lost 0, with 10 bases in between. CDR3 bases: TGTGCCACCGACAGGAACTCTGGAAACACCATATATTTT. Translated, it gives CATDRNSGNTIYF.

This clonotype appeared a few times. The CDR3 sequence is CASSYQGNGYTF. Here the CDR3 DNA reads TGTGCCAGCAGTTACCAGGGTAACGGCTACACCTTC. The chain has TRBV6-5 and TRBJ1-2, with a weak D call TRBD1 (5 bases). CDR1 is MNHEY, CDR2 SVGAGI, per germline. V was trimmed by 2 bases and J by 8 bases, leaving 9 bases between them. The CDR3 has 12 residues.

This clonotype was seen at least ten times. This chain links TRBV19 with TRBJ1-6; 10 bases agree with TRBD1. J gave up 5 bases and V 8 bases, and 6 bases lay outside the gene matches. This CDR3 has 15 amino acids. CDR1 LNHDA and CDR2 SQIVND come from the germline V gene (reference sequence). The DNA of the CDR3 is TGTGCCAGTGGGGTGGACAGGGGGAATAATTCACCCCTCCACTTT. Its translation: CASGVDRGNNSPLHF.